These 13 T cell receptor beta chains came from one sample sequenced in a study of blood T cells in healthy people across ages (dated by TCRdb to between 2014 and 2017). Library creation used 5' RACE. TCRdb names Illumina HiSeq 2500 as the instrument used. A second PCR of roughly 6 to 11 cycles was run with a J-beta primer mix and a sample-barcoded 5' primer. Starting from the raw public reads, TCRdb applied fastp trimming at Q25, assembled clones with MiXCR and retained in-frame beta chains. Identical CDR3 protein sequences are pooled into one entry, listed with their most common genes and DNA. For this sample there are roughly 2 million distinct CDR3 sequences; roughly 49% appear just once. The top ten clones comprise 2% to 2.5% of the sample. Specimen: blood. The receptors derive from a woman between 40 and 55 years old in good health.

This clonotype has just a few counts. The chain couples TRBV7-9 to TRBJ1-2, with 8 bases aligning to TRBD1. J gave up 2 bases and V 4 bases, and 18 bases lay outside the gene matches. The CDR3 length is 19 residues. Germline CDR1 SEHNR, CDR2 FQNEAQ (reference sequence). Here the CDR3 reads CASSSRVGSSGQENYGYTF. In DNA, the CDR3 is TGTGCCAGCAGCTCCAGGGTGGGCTCCTCGGGACAGGAGAACTATGGCTACACCTTC.

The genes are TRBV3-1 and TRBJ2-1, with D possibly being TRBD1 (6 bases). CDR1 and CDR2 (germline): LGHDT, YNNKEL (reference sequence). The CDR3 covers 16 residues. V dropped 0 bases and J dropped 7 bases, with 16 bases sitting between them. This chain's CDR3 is CASSQDLGRGVNEQFF. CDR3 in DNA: TGTGCCAGCAGCCAAGATTTGGGCAGGGGAGTTAATGAGCAGTTCTTC.

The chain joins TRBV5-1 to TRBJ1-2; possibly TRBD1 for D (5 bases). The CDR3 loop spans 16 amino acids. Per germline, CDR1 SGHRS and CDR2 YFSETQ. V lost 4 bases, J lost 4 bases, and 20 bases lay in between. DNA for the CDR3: TGCGCCAGCAGCCTTACGGGAGAGGGGCGCGGCTATGGCTACACCTTC. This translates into CASSLTGEGRGYGYTF. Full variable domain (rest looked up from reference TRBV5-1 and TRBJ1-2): KAGVTQTPRYLIKTRGQQVTLSCSPISGHRSVSWYQQTPGQGLQFLFEYFSETQRNKGNFPGRFSGRQFSNSRSEMNVSTLELGDSALYLCASSLTGEGRGYGYTFGSGTRLTVV.

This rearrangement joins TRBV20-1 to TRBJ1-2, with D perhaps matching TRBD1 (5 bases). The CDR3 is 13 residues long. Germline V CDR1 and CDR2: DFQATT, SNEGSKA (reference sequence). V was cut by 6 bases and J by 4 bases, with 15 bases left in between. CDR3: CSAQRGQTYGYTF. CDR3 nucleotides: TGCAGTGCCCAAAGGGGCCAGACCTATGGCTACACCTTC.

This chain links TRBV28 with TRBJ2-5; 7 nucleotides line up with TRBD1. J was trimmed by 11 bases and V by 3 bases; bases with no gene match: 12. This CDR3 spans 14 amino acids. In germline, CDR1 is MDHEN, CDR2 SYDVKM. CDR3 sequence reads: CASSFKGAYNEQYF. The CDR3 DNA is TGTGCCAGCAGTTTTAAGGGGGCCTACAATGAGCAGTACTTC. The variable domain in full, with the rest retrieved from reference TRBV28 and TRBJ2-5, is DVKVTQSSRYLVKRTGEKVFLECVQDMDHENMFWYRQDPGLGLRLIYFSYDVKMKEKGDIPEGYSVSREKKERFSLILESASTNQTSMYLCASSFKGAYNEQYFGPGTRLLVL.

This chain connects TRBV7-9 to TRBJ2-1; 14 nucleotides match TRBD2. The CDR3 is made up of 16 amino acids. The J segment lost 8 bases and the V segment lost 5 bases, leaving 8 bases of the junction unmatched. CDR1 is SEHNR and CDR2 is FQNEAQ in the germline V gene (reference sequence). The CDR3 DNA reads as TGTGCCAGCAGCCCACCGACTAGCGGGGGGGAGGATGAGCAGTTCTTC. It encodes CASSPPTSGGEDEQFF. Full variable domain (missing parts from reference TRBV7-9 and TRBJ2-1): DTGVSQNPRHKITKRGQNVTFRCDPISEHNRLYWYRQTLGQGPEFLTYFQNEAQLEKSRLLSDRFSAERPKGSFSTLEIQRTEQGDSAMYLCASSPPTSGGEDEQFFGPGTRLTVL.

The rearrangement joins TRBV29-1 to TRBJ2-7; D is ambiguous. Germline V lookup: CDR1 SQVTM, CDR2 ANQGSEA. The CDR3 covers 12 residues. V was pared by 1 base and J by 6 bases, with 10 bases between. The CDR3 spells CSVEVGMSEQYF. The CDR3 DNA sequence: TGCAGCGTTGAAGTAGGGATGTCCGAGCAGTACTTC.

Written as DNA, the CDR3 is TGTGCCAGCAGCGGAAACAGGGGGGGCTCCTACGAGCAGTACTTC. This translates into CASSGNRGGSYEQYF. V usage is TRBV9 and J usage is TRBJ2-7; D is perhaps TRBD1 (8 bases). The CDR3 covers 15 residues. CDR1 and CDR2 (germline): SGDLS, YYNGEE. V was trimmed by 3 bases and J by 0 bases, leaving 13 bases between them.

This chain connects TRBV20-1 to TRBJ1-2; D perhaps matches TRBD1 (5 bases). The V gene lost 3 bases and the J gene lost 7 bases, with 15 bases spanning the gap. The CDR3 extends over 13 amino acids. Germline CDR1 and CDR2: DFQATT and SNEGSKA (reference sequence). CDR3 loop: CSARDGGLGGYTF. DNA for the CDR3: TGCAGTGCTAGGGACGGGGGTCTTGGTGGCTACACCTTC.

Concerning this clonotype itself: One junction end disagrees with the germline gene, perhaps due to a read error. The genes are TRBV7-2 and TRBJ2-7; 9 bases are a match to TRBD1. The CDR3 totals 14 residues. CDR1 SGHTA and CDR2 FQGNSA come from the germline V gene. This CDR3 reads CASSLEQGAYEKYF. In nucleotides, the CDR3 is TGTGCCAGCAGCTTAGAACAGGGGGCCTACGAGAAGTACTTC.

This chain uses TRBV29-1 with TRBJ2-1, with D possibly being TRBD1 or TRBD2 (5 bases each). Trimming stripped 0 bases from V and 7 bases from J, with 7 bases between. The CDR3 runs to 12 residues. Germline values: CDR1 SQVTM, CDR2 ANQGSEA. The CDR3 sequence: CSVEDWGNEQFF. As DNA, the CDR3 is TGCAGCGTTGAAGATTGGGGGAATGAGCAGTTCTTC.

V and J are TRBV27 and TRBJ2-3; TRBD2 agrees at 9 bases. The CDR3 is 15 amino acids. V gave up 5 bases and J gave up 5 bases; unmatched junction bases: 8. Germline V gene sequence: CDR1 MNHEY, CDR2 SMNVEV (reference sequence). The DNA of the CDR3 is TGTGCCAGCAGTAGCGGGGGGCTTACCGGAGATACGCAGTATTTT. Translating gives CASSSGGLTGDTQYF.

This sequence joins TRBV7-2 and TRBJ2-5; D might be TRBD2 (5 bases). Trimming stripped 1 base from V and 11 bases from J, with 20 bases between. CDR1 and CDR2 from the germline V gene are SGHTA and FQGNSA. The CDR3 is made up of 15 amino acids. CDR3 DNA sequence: TGTGCCAGCAGCTTAGTTAGGACTGAGGGCAATGAGCAGTACTTC. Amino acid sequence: CASSLVRTEGNEQYF.